This T cell receptor beta chain emerged from a study of T cells in Graves' hyperthyroidism and ophthalmopathy. This clonotype has a count of ten or more. Cells are PBMCs isolated from 10 ml of fresh blood. Researchers took RNA transcripts and amplified the TCR beta CDR3 regions from them. The HTBI primer set served for first-round RT-PCR of the TCR CDR3. TCRdb reanalysed the multiplex PCR reads using MiXCR and keeps one entry per CDR3 protein. The sample includes about 210,000 distinct CDR3 sequences, 15% to 20% of them seen just once. Germline V gene sequence: CDR1 SNHLY, CDR2 FYNNEI. Trimming shortened V by 1 base and J by 8 bases, and 9 bases separated the two germline ends. The CDR3 has 13 amino acids.

The J gene is TRBJ2-1, the V gene TRBV2; D is uncertain. Sequencing was done on a sample of blood. This receptor was obtained from a man aged 45-60 years with Graves' hyperthyroidism. CDR3 nucleotides: TGTGCCAGCAGTGAAGGATTTAGGGATGAGCAGTTCTTC. It encodes CASSEGFRDEQFF.